This section outlines one T cell receptor (beta chain) sequence together with its context. Per the original data handling: Estimation of nucleated cell counts relied on the amplification of reference gene primers. The data were produced by immunoSEQ multiplex PCR, yet TCRdb's version contains in-frame clones alone and is incomplete. V, J and clone size are taken as reported in that table, and D and trimming were inferred from the DNA itself. The repertoire holds over 90,000 clones, with about 72% as singletons. This CDR3 is built from 13 residues. Trimming took 7 bases from V and 0 from J, leaving 7 bases between them. Germline CDR1 MNHEY, CDR2 SVGAGI. These data are taken from a study of blood T cell repertoires in COVID-19. Across the study: Specimens from acute and convalescent COVID-19 originated in the United States, Italy and Spain. T cells, B-cell-depleted T cells, or PBMCs provided the cDNA or gDNA that served as material.

The sample consisted of peripheral blood. The chain uses TRBV6-5 and TRBJ1-5; D gene unclear. The TCR originated in a man aged 55 to 69 with active or convalescent COVID-19. CDR3 DNA: TGTGCCAGCAAATCTTATAGCAATCAGCCCCAGCATTTT. It is translated as CASKSYSNQPQHF.